One sample yielded the 20 T cell receptor beta chains listed below, sequenced in a study of beta chain features in type 1 diabetes. The sequenced template was cDNA made from the entire isolated RNA. TCRdb's table, derived via immunoSEQ multiplex PCR, lists solely in-frame clones and lacks some. Among around 290,000 clones listed, 7.5% to 9.5% were seen once. What was sequenced was central memory CD4+ T cells from blood. These receptors all come from a woman aged 18-29 years in good health.

In its sample, this clone was seen a few times. The chain links TRBV18 to TRBJ1-3, with D perhaps TRBD1 (5 bases). Germline V lookup: CDR1 KGHSH, CDR2 LQKENI. V lost 8 bases and J lost 0, with 17 bases in between. The CDR3 consists of 16 residues. The CDR3: CASTPSPDSSGNTIYF. Written as DNA, the CDR3 is TGTGCCAGCACCCCCTCCCCAGACAGCTCTGGAAACACCATATATTTT.

The chain combines TRBV7-2 with TRBJ2-5; 9 nucleotides agree with TRBD2. V shed 2 bases and J 2 bases; nucleotides not matched to a gene: 6. The CDR3 is made up of 16 amino acids. The germline V gene has CDR1 SGHTA and CDR2 FQGNSA. DNA for the CDR3: TGTGCCAGCAGCTTATTTGTAGCGGGGGATCAAGAGACCCAGTACTTC. Its protein product is CASSLFVAGDQETQYF.

This clone was seen a few times. V is TRBV4-1 and J is TRBJ1-1, with TRBD1 matching over 7 bases. Germline CDR1 reads MGHRA; CDR2 reads YSYEKL. This CDR3 spans 14 amino acids. J was trimmed by 4 bases and V by 3 bases; bases with no gene match: 5. The CDR3 loop reads CASSHDREATEAFF. CDR3 sequence (DNA): TGCGCCAGCAGCCATGACAGGGAAGCCACTGAAGCTTTCTTT.

The V call is TRBV9, the J call TRBJ1-6; the D is unclear. Trimming shortened V by 0 bases and J by 5 bases, and 12 bases separated the two germline ends. CDR3 length: 16 amino acids. The V gene's germline CDR1 is SGDLS and CDR2 YYNGEE. CDR3 DNA sequence: TGTGCCAGCAGCGTAGGGATGGAGTTGAATAATTCACCCCTCCACTTT. This translates into CASSVGMELNNSPLHF.

This clone was counted a few times. The chain has TRBV27 and TRBJ2-2, with 9 bases that match TRBD1. The CDR3 consists of 16 residues. In germline, CDR1 is MNHEY, CDR2 SMNVEV (reference sequence). Trimming at V came to 5 bases and at J to 1 base, leaving 5 bases not matched to a gene. CDR3 in DNA: TGTGCCAGCAGTCCCTGGGGACAGGGGAACACCGGGGAGCTGTTTTTT. Residues: CASSPWGQGNTGELFF.

The rearrangement joins TRBV7-3 to TRBJ1-1; 10 bases line up with TRBD1. This CDR3 is built from 14 residues. Germline loops: CDR1 SGHTA, CDR2 FQGTGA. Trimming removed 1 base from V and 9 bases from J; junction bases left unmatched: 5. This CDR3 is CASSLMSGQGQAFF. The CDR3 DNA reads TGTGCCAGCAGCTTAATGTCGGGACAGGGGCAAGCTTTCTTT.

This clone was seen a handful of times. This sample includes further DNA sequences coding for the same CDR3. The chain has TRBV5-4 and TRBJ1-4; D unresolved. Germline values: CDR1 SGHNT, CDR2 YYREEE (reference sequence). The CDR3 sequence is 14 residues long. Trimming removed 0 bases at V and 6 bases at J, with 9 bases between. The CDR3 sequence: CASSLGGIDEKLFF. As DNA, the CDR3 is TGTGCCAGCAGCTTGGGAGGAATCGATGAAAAACTGTTTTTT. Using reference TRBV5-4 and TRBJ1-4 for the parts outside the CDR3, the full variable domain is ETGVTQSPTHLIKTRGQQVTLRCSSQSGHNTVSWYQQALGQGPQFIFQYYREEENGRGNFPPRFSGLQFPNYSSELNVNALELDDSALYLCASSLGGIDEKLFFGSGTQLSVL.

J is TRBJ1-4 and V is TRBV7-9; no clear D gene. The CDR3 spans 10 residues. With 8 bases removed from V and 8 bases from J, the gap between germline ends came to 6 bases. CDR1 and CDR2 from the germline V gene are SEHNR and FQNEAQ (reference sequence). In DNA, the CDR3 is TGTGCCAGCGGCGCAGAAAAACTGTTTTTT. This translates into CASGAEKLFF.

V and J are TRBV9 and TRBJ1-4; D might be TRBD1 (5 bases). V gave up 0 bases and J gave up 4 bases, with 10 bases separating them. The length of the CDR3 is 15 residues. Germline CDR1 and CDR2: SGDLS and YYNGEE. CDR3 region: CASSVDRQLNEKLFF. In DNA form, the CDR3 reads TGTGCCAGCAGCGTAGATAGACAGCTTAATGAAAAACTGTTTTTT.

The V and J genes are TRBV7-9 and TRBJ1-1; D uncertain. Trimming removed 6 bases at V and 2 bases at J, with 16 bases between. CDR3 length equals 15 residues. From germline, CDR1 is SEHNR and CDR2 FQNEAQ (reference sequence). The CDR3 DNA reads as TGTGCCAGCAGTTCCCGGGCGGCCCGTAACACTGAAGCTTTCTTT. Translated, it gives CASSSRAARNTEAFF.

This clone has at least ten counts. V and J are TRBV15 and TRBJ1-1; D may be TRBD1 (6 bases). Trimming stripped 1 base from V and 7 bases from J, with 13 bases between. From germline, CDR1 is LNHNV and CDR2 YYDKDF (reference sequence). CDR3 length: 14 amino acids. Written as DNA, the CDR3 is TGTGCCACCAGCAGAGCCGGGACAAGCCTTGAAGCTTTCTTT. Amino acid sequence: CATSRAGTSLEAFF. The full variable domain, its missing parts supplied by reference TRBV15 and TRBJ1-1, is DAMVIQNPRYQVTQFGKPVTLSCSQTLNHNVMYWYQQKSSQAPKLLFHYYDKDFNNEADTPDNFQSRRPNTSFCFLDIRSPGLGDTAMYLCATSRAGTSLEAFFGQGTRLTVV.

This clone appeared a few times. The rearrangement links TRBV5-1 to TRBJ1-1; 8 nucleotides line up with TRBD1. With 4 bases clipped from V and 0 bases from J, the junction kept 11 bases outside the gene matches. Per the germline V gene, CDR1 is SGHRS and CDR2 is YFSETQ. This CDR3 has 17 residues. The CDR3 protein is CASSPQDRASVNTEAFF. CDR3 nucleotide sequence: TGCGCCAGCAGCCCCCAGGACAGGGCCTCCGTGAACACTGAAGCTTTCTTT.

This clone was seen a few times. The CDR3 coding sequence is TGTGCCAGCCGGGGGACTAGAGACACCGGGGAGCTGTTTTTT. Translation gives CASRGTRDTGELFF. V usage is TRBV9 and J usage is TRBJ2-2, with 8 bases fitting TRBD2. This CDR3 has 14 residues. V lost 7 bases and J lost 3; bases outside the gene matches: 5. Per the germline V gene, CDR1 is SGDLS and CDR2 is YYNGEE.

The V and J genes are TRBV19 and TRBJ2-1; 9 bases match TRBD2. The ends lost 4 bases at V and 4 bases at J; junction bases unmatched: 8. The CDR3 extends over 16 amino acids. CDR1 LNHDA and CDR2 SQIVND come from the germline V gene (reference sequence). CDR3 sequence reads: CASSTRSGRGYNEQFF. Here the CDR3 DNA reads TGTGCCAGTAGTACCCGTAGCGGGAGAGGTTACAATGAGCAGTTCTTC.

This clone occurred a few times. J is TRBJ1-1 and V is TRBV6-5; a possible D gene is TRBD1 (5 bases). The V gene's germline CDR1 is MNHEY and CDR2 SVGAGI. V was shortened by 6 bases and J by 4 bases, with 12 bases between the two germline ends. The CDR3 consists of 13 residues. For the CDR3, the DNA is TGTGCCAGCAGCCGGGGCACGGGCACTGAAGCTTTCTTT. This gives the protein CASSRGTGTEAFF.

The genes are TRBV9 and TRBJ2-5; D possibly corresponds to TRBD1 (5 bases). CDR1 and CDR2 (germline): SGDLS, YYNGEE. The V end lost 4 bases, the J end lost 3 bases, and 13 bases lay between the germline ends. The CDR3 totals 14 residues. This CDR3 reads CASSLRGYEETQYF. In DNA, the CDR3 is TGTGCCAGCAGCCTTAGGGGATACGAAGAGACCCAGTACTTC. Based on the CDR3 plus reference TRBV9 and TRBJ2-5, the full variable domain is DSGVTQTPKHLITATGQRVTLRCSPRSGDLSVYWYQQSLDQGLQFLIQYYNGEERAKGNILERFSAQQFPDLHSELNLSSLELGDSALYFCASSLRGYEETQYFGPGTRLLVL.

This clone showed up many times. V and J are TRBV7-2 and TRBJ1-4; D call uncertain. V lost 3 bases and J lost 4, with 9 bases in between. The germline V gene has CDR1 SGHTA and CDR2 FQGNSA. The CDR3 covers 14 residues. The CDR3 sequence is CASSFGMGNEKLFF. The CDR3, as DNA: TGTGCCAGCAGCTTCGGGATGGGTAATGAAAAACTGTTTTTT.

The chain couples TRBV6-1 to TRBJ2-4, with D unresolved. The ends were cut back, 3 bases at V and 2 bases at J, with 11 bases in the middle. Looked up from germline, CDR1 is MNHNS and CDR2 is SASEGT. The CDR3 totals 15 residues. The CDR3 nucleotides are TGTGCCAGCAGTGATGGCAGGATAACCAAAAACATTCAGTACTTC. This codes for CASSDGRITKNIQYF.

In regard to this clone: Only one base separates this from a far larger clonotype, so it likely reflects a read error. In DNA, the CDR3 is TGTGCCAGCAGCTTCACAGATACGCAGTATTTT. It encodes CASSFTDTQYF. The gene calls are TRBV7-8 and TRBJ2-3; D ambiguous. Germline values: CDR1 SGHVS, CDR2 FQNEAQ. This CDR3 is 11 amino acids long. The germline V and J ends were trimmed by 3 bases and 2 bases, with 0 bases remaining between them. Full variable domain (missing parts from reference TRBV7-8 and TRBJ2-3): GAGVSQSPRYKVAKRGQDVALRCDPISGHVSLFWYQQALGQGPEFLTYFQNEAQLDKSGLPSDRFFAERPEGSVSTLKIQRTQQEDSAVYLCASSFTDTQYFGPGTRLTVL.

The gene calls are TRBV9 and TRBJ2-5; TRBD1 matches 7 bases. This CDR3 contains 16 residues. With 4 bases clipped from V and 3 bases from J, the junction kept 12 bases outside the gene matches. CDR1 and CDR2 (germline): SGDLS, YYNGEE. CDR3 sequence (DNA): TGTGCCAGCAGCCTAGGGGCCAACCAGGGGGAAGAGACCCAGTACTTC. This translates into CASSLGANQGEETQYF.